This T cell receptor beta chain was identified in a study of T cell changes during pregnancy in multiple sclerosis (dated by TCRdb to the late 2010s). Regarding the complete study: In women with multiple sclerosis, the researchers looked at how the T cell repertoire shifted as pregnancy progressed.

Receptor amplification or capture employed the immunoSEQ multiplex PCR assay. Held by TCRdb, this immuneACCESS table contains in-frame sequences only and omits some clones. Under half of the omission traces to an unresolved V gene where checked; the cause of the rest is unknown. The sample includes tens of thousands of clones, with 93% observed a single time. 2.5% to 3% of the sample rests with the top ten. Of note for this clone: Its specific antigen is unknown. It has no much larger one-base neighbor in the sample; base qualities were not kept.

Reading from cysteine to phenylalanine, the CDR3 counts 14 amino acids. Just CDR3 DNA is preserved here, 42 bases in frame from base 1. V lost 3 bases and J lost 5 bases, and the count of bases not matched to a germline gene is 3. CDR1 and CDR2, looked up from the germline V gene, are KGHSH and LQKENI. The receptor was derived from a female donor with multiple sclerosis, enrolled in a pregnancy study. The material sequenced was peripheral blood, taken in the second trimester of pregnancy. The chain is assembled from TRBV18 and TRBJ1-4, and TRBD1 aligns with 7 junction nucleotides. The CDR3 region: CASSPTTGNEKLFF. The sequenced DNA: TGTGCCAGCTCACCCACGACAGGGAATGAAAAACTGTTTTTT.